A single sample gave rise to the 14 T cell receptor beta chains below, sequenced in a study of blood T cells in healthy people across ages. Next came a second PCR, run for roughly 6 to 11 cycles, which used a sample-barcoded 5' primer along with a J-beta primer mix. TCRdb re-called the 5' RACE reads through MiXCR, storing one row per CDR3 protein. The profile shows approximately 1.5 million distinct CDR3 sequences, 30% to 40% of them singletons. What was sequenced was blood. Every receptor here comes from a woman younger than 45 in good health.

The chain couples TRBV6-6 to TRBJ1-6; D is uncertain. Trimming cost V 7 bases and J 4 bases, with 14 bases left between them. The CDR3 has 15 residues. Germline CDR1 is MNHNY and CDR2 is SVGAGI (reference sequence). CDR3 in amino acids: CASTPRDPYNSPLHF. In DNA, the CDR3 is TGTGCCAGCACCCCGCGGGATCCGTATAATTCACCCCTCCACTTT.

CDR3 sequence reads: CAITPLEPSYSNTGELFF. The CDR3 bases are TGTGCCATCACGCCTCTGGAACCCTCATACTCGAACACCGGGGAGCTGTTTTTT. The genes are TRBV10-3 and TRBJ2-2; D is ambiguous. Trimming took 7 bases from V and 0 from J, leaving 21 bases between them. There are 18 residues in the CDR3. Germline values: CDR1 ENHRY, CDR2 SYGVKD.

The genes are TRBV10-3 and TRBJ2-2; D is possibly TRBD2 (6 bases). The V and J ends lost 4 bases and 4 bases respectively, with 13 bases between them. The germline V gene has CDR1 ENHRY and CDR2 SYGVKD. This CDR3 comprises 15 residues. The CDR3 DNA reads TGTGCCATCAGTGTTGGAGGGGCGGGCACCGGGGAGCTGTTTTTT. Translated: CAISVGGAGTGELFF.

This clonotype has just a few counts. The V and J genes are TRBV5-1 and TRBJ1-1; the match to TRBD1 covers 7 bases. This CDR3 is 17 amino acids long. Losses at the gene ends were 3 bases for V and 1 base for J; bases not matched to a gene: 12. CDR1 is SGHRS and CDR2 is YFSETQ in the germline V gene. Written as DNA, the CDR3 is TGCGCCAGCAGCTGGGCCGAGGGACAGTCGAAGAACACTGAAGCTTTCTTT. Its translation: CASSWAEGQSKNTEAFF. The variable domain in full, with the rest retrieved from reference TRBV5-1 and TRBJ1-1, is KAGVTQTPRYLIKTRGQQVTLSCSPISGHRSVSWYQQTPGQGLQFLFEYFSETQRNKGNFPGRFSGRQFSNSRSEMNVSTLELGDSALYLCASSWAEGQSKNTEAFFGQGTRLTVV.

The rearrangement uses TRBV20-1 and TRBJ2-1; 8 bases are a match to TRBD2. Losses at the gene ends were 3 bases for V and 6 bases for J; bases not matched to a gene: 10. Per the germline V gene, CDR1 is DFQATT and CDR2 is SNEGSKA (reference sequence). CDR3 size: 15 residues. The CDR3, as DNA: TGCAGTGCTAGCCTAATAGCGGGGCGGGGCAATGAGCAGTTCTTC. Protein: CSASLIAGRGNEQFF.

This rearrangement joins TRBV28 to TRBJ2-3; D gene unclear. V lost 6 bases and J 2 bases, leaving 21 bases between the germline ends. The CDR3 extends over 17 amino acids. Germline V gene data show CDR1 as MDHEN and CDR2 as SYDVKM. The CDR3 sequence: CASSSLLADYLTDTQYF. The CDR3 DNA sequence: TGTGCCAGCAGCTCCCTGTTGGCGGATTACCTCACAGATACGCAGTATTTT.

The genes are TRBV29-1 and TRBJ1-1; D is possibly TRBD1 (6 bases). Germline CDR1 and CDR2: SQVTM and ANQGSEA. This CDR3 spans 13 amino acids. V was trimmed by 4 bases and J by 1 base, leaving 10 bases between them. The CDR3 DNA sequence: TGCAGCGTTGTTAGGGGGGCGAACACTGAAGCTTTCTTT. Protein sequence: CSVVRGANTEAFF.

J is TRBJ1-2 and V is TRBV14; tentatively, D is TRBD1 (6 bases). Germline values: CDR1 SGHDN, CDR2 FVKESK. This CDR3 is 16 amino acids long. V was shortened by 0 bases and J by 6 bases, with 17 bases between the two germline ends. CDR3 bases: TGTGCCAGCAGCCAAGATCAATACAGGGTCTTGGATGGCTACACCTTC. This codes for CASSQDQYRVLDGYTF. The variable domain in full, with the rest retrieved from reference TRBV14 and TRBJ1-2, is EAGVTQFPSHSVIEKGQTVTLRCDPISGHDNLYWYRRVMGKEIKFLLHFVKESKQDESGMPNNRFLAERTGGTYSTLKVQPAELEDSGVYFCASSQDQYRVLDGYTFGSGTRLTVV.

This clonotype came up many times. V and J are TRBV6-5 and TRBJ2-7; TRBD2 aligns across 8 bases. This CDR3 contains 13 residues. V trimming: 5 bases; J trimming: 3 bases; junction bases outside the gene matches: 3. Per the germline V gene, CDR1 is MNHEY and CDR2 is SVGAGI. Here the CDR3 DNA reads TGTGCCAGCAGTATGGGACTAGACTACGAGCAGTACTTC. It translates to CASSMGLDYEQYF.

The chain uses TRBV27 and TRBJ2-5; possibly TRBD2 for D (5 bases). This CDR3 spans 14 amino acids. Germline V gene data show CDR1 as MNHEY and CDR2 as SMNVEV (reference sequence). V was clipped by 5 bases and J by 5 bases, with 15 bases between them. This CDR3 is CASSPSGVQETQYF. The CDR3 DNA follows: TGTGCCAGCAGTCCCTCCGGGGTCCAGGAGACCCAGTACTTC.

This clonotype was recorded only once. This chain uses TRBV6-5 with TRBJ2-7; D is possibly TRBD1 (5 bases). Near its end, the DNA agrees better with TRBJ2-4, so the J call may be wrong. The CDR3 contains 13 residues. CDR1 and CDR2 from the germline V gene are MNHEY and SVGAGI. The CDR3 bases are TGTGCCAGCAGCCTCGACAGAAAAAACATTCAGTACTTC. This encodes CASSLDRKNIQYF.

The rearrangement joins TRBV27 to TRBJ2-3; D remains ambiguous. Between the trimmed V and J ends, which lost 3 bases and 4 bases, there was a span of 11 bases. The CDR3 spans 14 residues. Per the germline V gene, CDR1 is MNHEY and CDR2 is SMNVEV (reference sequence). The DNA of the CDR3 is TGTGCCAGCAGTTTCCCGGGTACCGCAGATACGCAGTATTTT. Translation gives CASSFPGTADTQYF.

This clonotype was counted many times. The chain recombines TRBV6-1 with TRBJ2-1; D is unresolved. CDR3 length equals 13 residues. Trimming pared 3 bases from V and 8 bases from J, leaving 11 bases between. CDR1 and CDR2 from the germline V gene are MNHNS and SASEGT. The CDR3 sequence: CASSEGYLDEQFF. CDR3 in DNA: TGTGCCAGCAGTGAGGGGTATTTAGATGAGCAGTTCTTC.

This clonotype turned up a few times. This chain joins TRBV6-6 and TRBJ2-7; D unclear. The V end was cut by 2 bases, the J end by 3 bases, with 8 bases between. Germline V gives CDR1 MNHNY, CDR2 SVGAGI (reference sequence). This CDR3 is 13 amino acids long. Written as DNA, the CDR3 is TGTGCCAGCAGTTACGATCAGGTCTACGAGCAGTACTTC. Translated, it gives CASSYDQVYEQYF.